Listed below are T cell receptor beta chains from one sample, sequenced in a study of blood T cell repertoires in COVID-19. Profiling relied on immunoSEQ multiplex PCR, and the TCRdb table lists in-frame clones only, not all of them. The profile shows about 48,000 clones, roughly 88% of them singletons. Sequencing was carried out using peripheral blood. Source of these receptors: a man aged 70 or older with acute or convalescent COVID-19. The CDR3 runs from the conserved cysteine through the conserved F or W. D genes are given only for firm matches. Size values are once, few and many counts, or a class for expanded clones, and some rows have none.

clone size	D gene	V gene	J gene	CDR3 DNA	CDR3 protein
-	-	TRBV11-2	TRBJ2-6	TGTGCCAGCAGCACCTCAGGAGGTGGCTACTCTGGGGCCAACGTCCTGACTTTC	CASSTSGGGYSGANVLTF
once	-	TRBV28	TRBJ1-5	TGTGCCAGCAGTTTATCCCTAGGCACTCAGCCCCAGCATTTT	CASSLSLGTQPQHF
-	-	TRBV3-1/TRBV3-2	TRBJ2-2	TGTGCCAGCAGCCCGATGACTCCGACCACCACCGGGGAGCTGTTTTTT	CASSPMTPTTTGELFF
-	TRBD1	TRBV30	TRBJ2-3	TGTGCCTGGAGTGCCCGCAGGGGGCGCGCTACAGATACGCAGTATTTT	CAWSARRGRATDTQYF
few	TRBD1	TRBV13	TRBJ2-5	TGTGCCAGCAGCTTAGGAGGGACAGGGGAAGAGACCCAGTACTTC	CASSLGGTGEETQYF
-	TRBD1	TRBV10-1	TRBJ1-6	TGCGCCAGCAGTGAGACAGGGGTAGACTCACCCCTCCACTTT	CASSETGVDSPLHF
-	-	TRBV10-3	TRBJ2-3	TGTGCCTCGGAGGGCGACCCAGATACGCAGTATTTT	CASEGDPDTQYF
-	TRBD1	TRBV6-5	TRBJ1-2	TGTGCCAGCAGTTACCAGAGGGGGCTTGGCTACACCTTC	CASSYQRGLGYTF
once	TRBD2	TRBV6-5	TRBJ2-1	TGTGCCAGCAGTTACCTAGCGGGAGGCTATGAGCAGTTCTTC	CASSYLAGGYEQFF
few	-	TRBV7-2	TRBJ2-1	TGTGCCAGCAGCTTTACTTACTACAATGAGCAGTTCTTC	CASSFTYYNEQFF
few	TRBD1	TRBV9	TRBJ2-2	TGTGCCAGCAGCTCACAGGGGGCGCCGGCCGGGGAGCTGTTTTTT	CASSSQGAPAGELFF
-	-	TRBV2	TRBJ2-1	TGTGCCAGCAGTTTGGGGGGACTGAGCTCCTACAATGAGCAGTTCTTC	CASSLGGLSSYNEQFF
-	-	TRBV5-1	TRBJ2-3	TGCGCCAGCCGCCCCCCAGGATCTAGCACAGATACGCAGTATTTT	CASRPPGSSTDTQYF
-	TRBD2	TRBV7-2	TRBJ2-2	TGTGCCAGCAGCTTAGTGGGTGCGGGGGGGCAGGCCGGGGAGCTGTTTTTT	CASSLVGAGGQAGELFF
-	-	TRBV6-5	TRBJ1-2	TGTGCCAGCAGTTATGCTCAGGGAAACTATGGCTACACCTTC	CASSYAQGNYGYTF
-	-	TRBV30	TRBJ1-3	TGTGCCCAAGACAGCAGCTCTGGAAACACCATATATTTT	CAQDSSSGNTIYF
-	TRBD1	TRBV18	TRBJ2-2	TGTGCCAGCTCACCACAGGGGGCTTCCGGGGAGCTGTTTTTT	CASSPQGASGELFF
-	-	TRBV19	TRBJ1-1	TGTGCCAGTAGTAATTTAGGTCGGAGGGAAGCTTTCTTT	CASSNLGRREAFF
-	-	TRBV7-2	TRBJ1-6	TGTGCCAGCAGCTTAGAACACTCCTATAATTCACCCCTCCACTTT	CASSLEHSYNSPLHF
-	-	TRBV7-2	TRBJ1-3	TGTGCCAGCAGCATAAACGGGCAGGGGCTCATCTCTGGAAACACCATATATTTT	CASSINGQGLISGNTIYF
-	TRBD1	TRBV5-4	TRBJ1-5	TGTGCCAGCAGCTCAGGGGGCGCAGATCAGCCCCAGCATTTT	CASSSGGADQPQHF
-	-	TRBV18	TRBJ2-7	TGTGCCAGCTCACCACAATCCGGGACAACCTCCTACGAGCAGTACTTC	CASSPQSGTTSYEQYF
-	-	TRBV28	TRBJ1-4	TGTGCCAGCAGTCCCCCCTCGGGATTTGATGAAAAACTGTTTTTT	CASSPPSGFDEKLFF
-	TRBD1	TRBV19	TRBJ1-5	TGTGCCAGTAGTATAGTAACAGGGGGTAGCATCCAGCATTTT	CASSIVTGGSIQHF
-	TRBD1	TRBV19	TRBJ1-5	TGTGCCAGTAGTATTCCCGGACAGGGGCGTAATCAGCCCCAGCATTTT	CASSIPGQGRNQPQHF
-	TRBD2	TRBV4-1	TRBJ2-3	TGCGCCAGCAGCCAACCGGCCGGGACTAGCGGCACAGATACGCAGTATTTT	CASSQPAGTSGTDTQYF
-	-	TRBV7-9	TRBJ1-6	TGTGCCAGCTGGGGGGGCTCCTATAATTCACCCCTCCACTTT	CASWGGSYNSPLHF
-	TRBD1	TRBV7-9	TRBJ1-1	TGTGCCAGCAGCTTATATGGGGACAGCACTGAAGCTTTCTTT	CASSLYGDSTEAFF
-	TRBD1	TRBV5-1	TRBJ1-2	TGCGCCAGCAGTTTGACAGGGGACCCAAACTATGGCTACACCTTC	CASSLTGDPNYGYTF
once	TRBD1	TRBV4-3	TRBJ1-4	TGCGCCAGCAGCCAAGGACAGGGAGAGACTAATGAAAAACTGTTTTTT	CASSQGQGETNEKLFF
few	-	TRBV7-2	TRBJ2-5	TGTGCCAGCAGCTTGGTCCTCGGTGAGACCCAGTACTTC	CASSLVLGETQYF
-	-	TRBV20-1	TRBJ2-1	TGCAGTGCCAGTGGGGGCGAAATTTGGGATGAGCAGTTCTTC	CSASGGEIWDEQFF
-	TRBD2	TRBV19	TRBJ2-2	TGTGCCAGTAGCCTCCCCGGACTAGCGGGAGTCACCGGGGAGCTGTTTTTT	CASSLPGLAGVTGELFF
few	TRBD2	TRBV5-1	TRBJ2-3	TGCGCCAGCAGCTATAGCGGGGGAGCAGATACGCAGTATTTT	CASSYSGGADTQYF
once	-	TRBV19	TRBJ2-3	TGTGCCAGTAGTACTGGCGGAGGGAGCACAGATACGCAGTATTTT	CASSTGGGSTDTQYF
-	-	TRBV30	TRBJ1-3	TGTGCCTGGAGCGGGTCTTATCTCTCTGGAAACACCATATATTTT	CAWSGSYLSGNTIYF
once	-	TRBV11-2	TRBJ2-7	TGTGCCAGCAGCTTAGGAGGAGCACTGACGACGCCCCACGAGCAGTACTTC	CASSLGGALTTPHEQYF
-	-	TRBV18	TRBJ2-7	TGTGCCAGCTCACCACCGTATCAAGCGGGTGCCTTTGACGAGCAGTACTTC	CASSPPYQAGAFDEQYF
few	-	TRBV9	TRBJ1-6	TGTGCCAGCAGCGTCGGGACACCGAGCTCCTATAATTCACCCCTCCACTTT	CASSVGTPSSYNSPLHF
-	TRBD2	TRBV9	TRBJ2-2	TGTGCCAGCAGCCCTGCTTGGACTAGCCGGGCCGGGGAGCTGTTTTTT	CASSPAWTSRAGELFF
-	-	TRBV27	TRBJ1-6	TGTGCCAGCAGTTTAGCAGGGGCTTATAATTCACCCCTCCACTTT	CASSLAGAYNSPLHF
-	-	TRBV6-2/TRBV6-3	TRBJ1-1	TGTGCCAGCAGCTCCACGAGGGCTGAAGCTTTCTTT	CASSSTRAEAFF
-	-	TRBV28	TRBJ1-2	TGTGCCAGCAGCATGACCCATAGCGGTGGCTACACCTTC	CASSMTHSGGYTF
-	TRBD1	TRBV6-5	TRBJ1-1	TGTGCCAGCAGTTATGAAGGGGACAGCGAAGCTTTCTTT	CASSYEGDSEAFF
-	-	TRBV12-5	TRBJ1-5	TGTGCTAGTGGGCGAGACATGGATCAGCCCCAGCATTTT	CASGRDMDQPQHF
many	TRBD2	TRBV6-5	TRBJ2-3	TGTGCCAGCAGTTACGGGCGGGGGGTCACAGATACGCAGTATTTT	CASSYGRGVTDTQYF
-	-	TRBV3-1/TRBV3-2	TRBJ2-2	TGTGCCAGCAGCCAAGATCAATTGGGGGAGCTGTTTTTT	CASSQDQLGELFF
-	TRBD1	TRBV7-2	TRBJ2-7	TGTGCCAGCAGCTCAGAGGGGGCGCGGAGCTCCTACGAGCAGTACTTC	CASSSEGARSSYEQYF
-	TRBD1	TRBV7-7	TRBJ2-7	TGTGCCAGCAGCACCGGACAGGGGAACGAGCAGTACTTC	CASSTGQGNEQYF
-	-	TRBV5-5	TRBJ2-7	TGTGCCAGCAGCACACGACAGGACTCCTACGAGCAGTACTTC	CASSTRQDSYEQYF
-	-	TRBV6-5	TRBJ2-7	TGTGCCAGCAGTTTCTTAGCCTCCTACGAGCAGTACTTC	CASSFLASYEQYF
-	-	TRBV30	TRBJ1-2	TGTGCCTGGAGTGTACAACATCGTGGCGGCTACACCTTC	CAWSVQHRGGYTF
once	-	TRBV9	TRBJ2-2	TGTGCCAGCAGCGGTTCAGGGTGGGACGGGGAGCTGTTTTTT	CASSGSGWDGELFF
once	TRBD1	TRBV27	TRBJ1-2	TGTGCCAGCAGTCCCCTACAGGGGACGGTTAACTATGGCTACACCTTC	CASSPLQGTVNYGYTF
once	-	TRBV28	TRBJ2-7	TGTGCCAGCAGTTGGGGGCTTTCCTACGAGCAGTACTTC	CASSWGLSYEQYF
-	TRBD1	TRBV3-1/TRBV3-2	TRBJ2-5	TGTGCCAGCAGCCTAGGGACAGCTCAAGAGACCCAGTACTTC	CASSLGTAQETQYF
-	-	TRBV19	TRBJ1-5	TGTGCCAGTAGTATGGGCCAGGGGAGCAATCAGCCCCAGCATTTT	CASSMGQGSNQPQHF
-	TRBD1	TRBV19	TRBJ2-1	TGTGCCAGTAGTATAGGGTTTGTGACAGGGATGTGGAATGAGCAGTTCTTC	CASSIGFVTGMWNEQFF
-	-	TRBV5-1	TRBJ2-3	TGCGCCAGCAGCTTGGAAGGCCTGAGACAGGCAAGCACAGATACGCAGTATTTT	CASSLEGLRQASTDTQYF
-	-	TRBV15	TRBJ2-2	TGTGCCACCAGCAGAGAAGTAGCAAGGAACACCGGGGAGCTGTTTTTT	CATSREVARNTGELFF